This T cell receptor (beta chain) appears in the sequencing data of a study of blood T cell repertoires in COVID-19. V was pared by 4 bases and J by 4 bases, with 9 bases of the junction left unmatched. The germline V gene encodes CDR1 GTSNPN and CDR2 SVGIG (reference sequence). CDR3 size: 14 residues. The protocol was immunoSEQ multiplex PCR, while the TCRdb copy is restricted to in-frame clones and leaves out a portion. The table shows 470,000 or so clones, with around 90% occurring only once. The chain couples TRBV30 to TRBJ2-7; TRBD1 matches 8 bases. Sequenced sample: PBMCs or T cells enriched from blood (not recorded which). The clonotype was recovered from a woman between 18 and 29 years old with acute COVID-19. The CDR3 DNA sequence: TGTGCCTGGACCCGGGACAGGTTGATGTACGAGCAGTACTTC. As protein: CAWTRDRLMYEQYF.